The 12 T cell receptor beta chains presented below share a single source sample, sequenced in a study of cytomegalovirus exposure and HLA in healthy donors. Primers for the PCR totalled 60 Vbeta and 13 Jbeta. The method was immunoSEQ multiplex PCR; TCRdb's version includes in-frame clones alone and lacks a portion of them. The sample lists approximately 61,000 clones, around 80% occurring once. The sequencing sample was made of PBMCs. These receptors all come from a man aged 45-65 years in good health and CMV-seropositive.

This chain uses TRBV4-3 with TRBJ2-2; D possibly corresponds to TRBD1 (6 bases). Trimming took 3 bases from V and 1 from J, leaving 9 bases between them. Germline V gene lookup returns CDR1 LGHNA and CDR2 YSLEER. This CDR3 region has 15 residues. The CDR3: CASSHAQGNTGELFF. For the CDR3, the DNA is TGCGCCAGCAGCCACGCACAGGGGAACACCGGGGAGCTGTTTTTT.

V usage is TRBV10-1 and J usage is TRBJ2-7; D possibly corresponds to TRBD1 (6 bases). With 10 bases removed from V and 4 bases from J, the gap between germline ends came to 14 bases. The CDR3 spans 12 residues. Germline V gives CDR1 WNHNN, CDR2 SYGVQD (reference sequence). The CDR3 here is CAIKTQGYEQYF. CDR3 DNA sequence: TGCGCCATTAAGACACAGGGTTACGAGCAGTACTTC.

The genes are TRBV4-1 and TRBJ2-3; 7 bases fit TRBD2. Trimming cost V 0 bases and J 9 bases; bases outside gene matches: 9. Per germline, CDR1 MGHRA and CDR2 YSYEKL. The CDR3 length is 15 residues. The CDR3 DNA is TGCGCCAGCAGCCAAGAGAGCCTAGCGGCGTCGACGCAGTATTTT. Protein: CASSQESLAASTQYF.

The V gene is TRBV7-9, the J gene TRBJ2-3; the match to TRBD1 covers 9 bases. Losses at the gene ends were 4 bases for V and 0 bases for J; bases not matched to a gene: 5. CDR1 and CDR2 from the germline V gene are SEHNR and FQNEAQ (reference sequence). The CDR3 extends over 16 amino acids. The DNA of the CDR3 is TGTGCCAGCAGCTCAGGGACAGGGCTGAGCACAGATACGCAGTATTTT. Encoded protein: CASSSGTGLSTDTQYF.

This chain uses TRBV4-2 with TRBJ2-5, with D unresolved. V dropped 0 bases and J dropped 4 bases, with 9 bases sitting between them. The CDR3 has 14 amino acids. Germline loops: CDR1 LGHNA, CDR2 YNFKEQ. CDR3 sequence reads: CASSQDLLGETQYF. CDR3 nucleotide sequence: TGTGCCAGCAGCCAAGATTTACTTGGAGAGACCCAGTACTTC.

This clone has just a few counts. V usage is TRBV7-3 and J usage is TRBJ2-7, with 9 bases fitting TRBD1. The junction had 13 bases not matched to a gene; V was cut back by 4 bases and J by 6 bases. Germline lookup yields CDR1 SGHTA and CDR2 FQGTGA. This CDR3 has 16 amino acids. CDR3 sequence reads: CASSYGRRTGVGEQYF. The CDR3 nucleotides read TGTGCCAGCAGCTACGGCCGACGGACAGGGGTGGGCGAGCAGTACTTC.

V gene TRBV19 combines with J gene TRBJ1-4; D uncertain. CDR1 and CDR2 from the germline V gene are LNHDA and SQIVND (reference sequence). V lost 6 bases and J lost 7, with 15 bases in between. The CDR3 spans 14 residues. In nucleotides, the CDR3 is TGTGCCAGTAGCATCGACTTTGGTGGTGAAAAACTGTTTTTT. Amino acids: CASSIDFGGEKLFF.

This sequence joins TRBV27 and TRBJ2-7; 10 bases match TRBD2. After removal of 3 bases from V and 0 bases from J, the junction contained 5 bases not matched to a gene. From germline, CDR1 is MNHEY and CDR2 SMNVEV (reference sequence). This CDR3 has 16 amino acids. The CDR3 here is CASSFSGTSVSYEQYF. Here the CDR3 DNA reads TGTGCCAGCAGTTTCTCCGGGACTAGCGTCTCCTACGAGCAGTACTTC.

This clone appeared a single time. V usage is TRBV4-3 and J usage is TRBJ1-2, with D maybe TRBD1 (6 bases). V shed 2 bases and J shed 5 bases, with 15 bases lying between them. Germline V gives CDR1 LGHNA, CDR2 YSLEER. This CDR3 region has 15 residues. Here the CDR3 reads CASSQQAGAGYGYTF. In DNA form, the CDR3 reads TGCGCCAGCAGCCAACAAGCAGGGGCAGGGTATGGCTACACCTTC.

This clone showed up just once. The chain combines TRBV6-1 with TRBJ1-2; 7 bases agree with TRBD1. With 5 bases clipped from V and 6 bases from J, the junction kept 6 bases outside the gene matches. The CDR3 consists of 13 residues. The germline V gene has CDR1 MNHNS and CDR2 SASEGT. The CDR3 bases are TGTGCCAGCAGTTATCTACAGGGGAATGGCTACACCTTC. Translating gives CASSYLQGNGYTF.

This clone turned up a few times. This chain joins TRBV6-6 and TRBJ1-5; perhaps TRBD1 as D (6 bases). The germline CDR1 and CDR2 sequences are MNHNY and SVGAGI (reference sequence). Trimming removed 0 bases from V and 6 bases from J, with 9 bases in between. CDR3 length: 14 amino acids. Written as DNA, the CDR3 is TGTGCCAGCAGTTACTCTGGGGGCACTCAGCCCCAGCATTTT. This sequence encodes CASSYSGGTQPQHF.

V and J are TRBV11-2 and TRBJ2-3; possible D gene TRBD2, 5 bases. Trimming removed 1 base at V and 5 bases at J, with 7 bases between. Germline assignment: CDR1 SGHAT and CDR2 FQNNGV. The CDR3 is 13 amino acids. CDR3 coding DNA: TGTGCCAGCAGCTTAGGGGCGGGAGATACGCAGTATTTT. This gives the protein CASSLGAGDTQYF.